This entry features one TCR beta chain sequence. The CDR3 has 13 residues. CDR1 is LNHDA and CDR2 is SQIVND in the germline V gene (reference sequence). Trimming left V 1 base short and J 2 bases short, with 5 bases between. In the authors' workflow: For nucleated cells, counts were estimated from reference gene primer amplification. The repertoire was sequenced with immunoSEQ multiplex PCR; TCRdb's copy has only in-frame clones and lacks some. For V, J and clone size, that table is used; D and trimming come from the DNA. The sample has about 48,000 clones, over 75% seen once. These data are taken from a study of blood T cell repertoires in COVID-19. Study-level information: Acute and convalescent COVID-19 samples came from the United States, Italy and Spain. Nucleic acid was either cDNA or gDNA, and it came from T cells, B-cell-depleted T cells, or PBMCs.

Sequencing was done on a sample of peripheral blood. V and J are TRBV19 and TRBJ2-5; D gene unclear. The sequence was collected from a man aged 65 to 85 with acute or convalescent COVID-19. The DNA of the CDR3 is TGTGCCAGTAGTATAGCCAGACAAGAGACCCAGTACTTC. As protein: CASSIARQETQYF.